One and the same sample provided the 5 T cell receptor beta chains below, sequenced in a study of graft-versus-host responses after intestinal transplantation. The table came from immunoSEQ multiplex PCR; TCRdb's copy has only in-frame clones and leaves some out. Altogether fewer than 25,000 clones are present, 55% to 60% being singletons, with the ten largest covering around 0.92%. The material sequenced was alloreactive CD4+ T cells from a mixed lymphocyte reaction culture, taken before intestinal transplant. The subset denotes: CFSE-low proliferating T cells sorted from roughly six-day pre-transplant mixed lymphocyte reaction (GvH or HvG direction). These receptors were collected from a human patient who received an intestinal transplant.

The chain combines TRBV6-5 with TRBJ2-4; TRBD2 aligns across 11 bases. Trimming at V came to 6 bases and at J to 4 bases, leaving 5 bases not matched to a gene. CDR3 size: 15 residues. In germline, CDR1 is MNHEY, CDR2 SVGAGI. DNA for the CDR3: TGTGCCAGCAGCCGACTAGCGGGGAAAAAAAACATTCAGTACTTC. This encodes CASSRLAGKKNIQYF.

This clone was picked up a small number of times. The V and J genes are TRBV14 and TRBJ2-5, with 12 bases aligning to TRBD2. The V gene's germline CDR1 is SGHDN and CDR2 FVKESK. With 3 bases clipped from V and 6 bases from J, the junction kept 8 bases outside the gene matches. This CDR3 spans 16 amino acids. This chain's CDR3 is CASSHGLAGGPQTQYF. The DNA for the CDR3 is TGTGCCAGCAGCCACGGTCTAGCGGGGGGGCCACAGACCCAGTACTTC.

The CDR3 region has the DNA TGTGCCAGCAGCTTATTGGCAGGGCGGTTTTCACCCCTCCACTTT. This encodes CASSLLAGRFSPLHF. V and J are TRBV7-9 and TRBJ1-6, with a possible D match to TRBD1 (5 bases). The germline CDR1 and CDR2 sequences are SEHNR and FQNEAQ (reference sequence). The V gene lost 2 bases and the J gene lost 9 bases, with 14 bases spanning the gap. This CDR3 has 15 amino acids.

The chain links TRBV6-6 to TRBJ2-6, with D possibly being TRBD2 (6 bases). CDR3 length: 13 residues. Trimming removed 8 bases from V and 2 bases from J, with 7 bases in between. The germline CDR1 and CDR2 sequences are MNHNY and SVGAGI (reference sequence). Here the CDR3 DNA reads TGTGCCAGCGCGGGGACTGGGGCCAACGTCCTGACTTTC. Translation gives CASAGTGANVLTF.

CDR3 residues: CNGAGTRKMGYMNTEAFF. CDR3 DNA sequence: TGCAACGGAGCCGGGACTCGAAAGATGGGGTACATGAACACTGAAGCTTTCTTT. The chain recombines TRBV29-1 with TRBJ1-1; maybe TRBD1 (5 bases). This CDR3 contains 18 residues. CDR1 is SQVTM, CDR2 ANQGSEA, per germline.